This T cell receptor (beta chain) was observed in a study of PD-L1 blockade in urothelial cancer. Across the study: As for prior chemotherapy regimens, patients had received 0 to 3.

The J segment lost 0 bases and the V segment lost 6 bases, leaving 4 bases of the junction unmatched. This CDR3 contains 16 residues. CDR1 and CDR2 (germline): MDHEN, SYDVKM. Measured with immunoSEQ multiplex PCR; TCRdb has only the in-frame clones, and not every one. This sample carries some 110,000 clones, 85% to 90% of them seen once, and the ten largest clones take roughly 1.8%. Time point indicated: peripheral blood 6 weeks after treatment start. The patients had locally advanced or metastatic urothelial carcinoma. This clonotype was obtained from a man aged 60-69 years with urothelial cancer. Sequencing used PBMCs, obtained around atezolizumab (anti-PD-L1) treatment. The rearrangement links TRBV28 to TRBJ2-6, with 8 nucleotides matching TRBD1. The CDR3 DNA follows: TGTGCCAGCAGGACAGGGGCCAACTCTGGGGCCAACGTCCTGACTTTC. Its translation: CASRTGANSGANVLTF. The entire variable domain, with the rest obtained from reference TRBV28 and TRBJ2-6, is as follows: DVKVTQSSRYLVKRTGEKVFLECVQDMDHENMFWYRQDPGLGLRLIYFSYDVKMKEKGDIPEGYSVSREKKERFSLILESASTNQTSMYLCASRTGANSGANVLTFGAGSRLTVL.